These T cell receptor beta chains were read from a single sample in a study of beta chain features in type 1 diabetes. The table came from immunoSEQ multiplex PCR; TCRdb's copy has only in-frame clones and leaves some out. Here the sample spans approximately 200,000 clones, roughly 9.6% being singletons. The sequencing input was naive CD4+ T cells from blood. The receptors were sampled from a woman in her late teens or twenties in good health. Both conserved end residues are part of each CDR3. A D gene is named only where the DNA matches it firmly. Where a row states a size, it is once, few, many or the class of an expanded clone; other rows omit it.

clone_size	j_call	v_call	d_call	cdr3_nt	cdr3_aa
-	TRBJ2-3	TRBV27	TRBD1	TGTGCCAGCAGTCGGGACACAGGGGGCACAGATACGCAGTATTTT	CASSRDTGGTDTQYF
many	TRBJ1-5	TRBV23-1	-	TGCGCCAAAAACATATGGCCCCAGCATTTT	CAKNIWPQHF
-	TRBJ1-1	TRBV29-1	-	TGCAGCGTCGGGACGGGGGACACTGAAGCTTTCTTT	CSVGTGDTEAFF
few	TRBJ2-1	TRBV15	TRBD2	TGTGCCACCAGCAGAGATCGGGGGACTAGCGGATACAATGAGCAGTTCTTC	CATSRDRGTSGYNEQFF
-	TRBJ1-4	TRBV15	-	TGTGCCACCAGCAGAGATCAGGGGAAAAAACTGTTTTTT	CATSRDQGKKLFF
few	TRBJ2-3	TRBV6-1	TRBD1	TGTGCCAGCAGCCCCGGGACAGGGCGTACAGATACGCAGTATTTT	CASSPGTGRTDTQYF
many	TRBJ2-5	TRBV29-1	-	TGCAGTTGGGGGCCGACACAAGAGACCCAGTACTTC	CSWGPTQETQYF
-	TRBJ1-1	TRBV2	TRBD1	TGTGCCAGCAGTCCATGGACAGGGGCAAACACTGAAGCTTTCTTT	CASSPWTGANTEAFF
-	TRBJ1-1	TRBV5-1	-	TGCGCCAGCAGCTTGGAGGCGGGGGACACTGAAGCTTTCTTT	CASSLEAGDTEAFF
-	TRBJ1-1	TRBV27	TRBD1	TGTGCCAGCAGTGCAGGGGGCTCGACTGAAGCTTTCTTT	CASSAGGSTEAFF
few	TRBJ2-1	TRBV29-1	TRBD2	TGCAGCGTTGGAGCGGGAGGGGGGGTCGTACTAAATGAGCAGTTCTTC	CSVGAGGGVVLNEQFF
few	TRBJ2-1	TRBV19	TRBD2	TGTGCCACTAGCGGACTAGCGGGATCCGGCTCCTACAATGAGCAGTTCTTC	CATSGLAGSGSYNEQFF
few	TRBJ2-7	TRBV6-6	TRBD1	TGTGCCAGCAGGGGGACAGGGGAACCCTACGAGCAGTACTTC	CASRGTGEPYEQYF
few	TRBJ2-1	TRBV9	-	TGTGCCAGCAGCGTAGGAGCTCGTCGTGAGCAGTTCTTC	CASSVGARREQFF
-	TRBJ1-4	TRBV28	-	TGTGCCAGCAGTTTGGTAGGGGGAAAACTGTTTTTT	CASSLVGGKLFF
few	TRBJ2-2	TRBV2	-	TGTGCCAGCAGCGGGGCGGGCGGGGGCGTCACCGGGGAGCTGTTTTTT	CASSGAGGGVTGELFF
few	TRBJ2-7	TRBV4-1	TRBD2	TGCGCCAGCAGCCAAGAGCAAGGACTAGCGGGACCTTACGAGCAGTACTTC	CASSQEQGLAGPYEQYF
-	TRBJ2-2	TRBV30	-	TGTGCCTGGAGTGGAGGGGGGGAGCTGTTTTTT	CAWSGGGELFF
-	TRBJ1-5	TRBV2	-	TGTGCCAGCAGACAGAATAGCAATCAGCCCCAGCATTTT	CASRQNSNQPQHF
few	TRBJ1-2	TRBV18	TRBD1	TGTGCCAGCTCACCGTTGGACAGGCCGGCACATGGCTACACCTTC	CASSPLDRPAHGYTF
few	TRBJ2-5	TRBV5-1	-	TGCGCCAGCAGCTTGGGGCTAGCGAACCAAGAGACCCAGTACTTC	CASSLGLANQETQYF
-	TRBJ1-5	TRBV6-5	-	TGTGCCAGCAGTTACCGACAGGCCAATCAGCCCCAGCATTTT	CASSYRQANQPQHF
-	TRBJ1-1	TRBV7-9	-	TGTGCCAGCAGCCCAAAGACCGGGTTACGGGCTTTCTTT	CASSPKTGLRAFF
-	TRBJ2-5	TRBV5-1	-	TGCGCCAGCAGCTCTATACAGGGACTACAAGAGACCCAGTACTTC	CASSSIQGLQETQYF
-	TRBJ2-1	TRBV30	-	TGTGCCTGGAGTAGCGCCTCCTACAATGAGCAGTTCTTC	CAWSSASYNEQFF
-	TRBJ1-6	TRBV27	-	TGTGCCAGCAGTTCTTTTGCCAGGGGTTACTCACCCCTCCACTTT	CASSSFARGYSPLHF
few	TRBJ2-5	TRBV5-6	-	TGTGCCAGCAGCTCCCGCGTTAATTGGCAAGAGACCCAGTACTTC	CASSSRVNWQETQYF
few	TRBJ2-4	TRBV5-4	TRBD2	TGTGCCAGCAGCTTTGAACTAGCGGGAAACATTCAGTACTTC	CASSFELAGNIQYF
-	TRBJ2-3	TRBV30	-	TGTGCCTGGAGTGTGATACTAACAACAGATACGCAGTATTTT	CAWSVILTTDTQYF
-	TRBJ1-2	TRBV6-1	TRBD1	TGTGCCAGCAGTGATGGGACAGGGGGCCTCTACACCTTC	CASSDGTGGLYTF
-	TRBJ1-5	TRBV5-6	-	TGTGCCAGCAGCTCGTCGCTGACCCGGCGGGCGGGTCAGCCCCAGCATTTT	CASSSSLTRRAGQPQHF
-	TRBJ2-1	TRBV30	TRBD2	TGTGCCTGGAGCCCAATGGGAGCGGGACCGTACAATGAGCAGTTCTTC	CAWSPMGAGPYNEQFF
-	TRBJ2-7	TRBV27	-	TGTGCCAGCAGTTTAAGACAGTACTACGAGCAGTACTTC	CASSLRQYYEQYF
few	TRBJ2-2	TRBV19	TRBD2	TGTGCCAGTAGCCGTCCTAGCGGAGCGAACACCGGGGAGCTGTTTTTT	CASSRPSGANTGELFF
few	TRBJ1-5	TRBV28	TRBD1	TGTGCCAGCAGTGTTTTGGGACAGGGAAGTAGGCAGCCCCAGCATTTT	CASSVLGQGSRQPQHF
-	TRBJ2-5	TRBV5-1	TRBD1	TGCGCCAGCAGTCTTGGACAGGGGGCGAGGGAGACCCAGTACTTC	CASSLGQGARETQYF
-	TRBJ2-3	TRBV11-3	-	TGTGCCAGCAGCCCAGCTAGCGGCACAGATACGCAGTATTTT	CASSPASGTDTQYF
-	TRBJ1-2	TRBV18	-	TGTGCCAGCTCCCAGAAGACAGGAGTCTATGGCTACACCTTC	CASSQKTGVYGYTF
-	TRBJ1-6	TRBV23-1	-	TGCGCCAGCTGTGAACAGGACCTTGCCTATAATTCACCCCTCCACTTT	CASCEQDLAYNSPLHF
-	TRBJ2-3	TRBV30	TRBD1	TGTGCCTGGAGTTCGGACAGGGGCGTGAGAGATACGCAGTATTTT	CAWSSDRGVRDTQYF
few	TRBJ2-7	TRBV7-9	TRBD2	TGTGCCAGCAGCTTAGGGACTAGGTTTAACGAGCAGTACTTC	CASSLGTRFNEQYF
-	TRBJ2-1	TRBV5-1	-	TGCGCCAGCAGCCCACCCCGGGACACCAATGAGCAGTTCTTC	CASSPPRDTNEQFF
-	TRBJ1-5	TRBV6-5	TRBD1	TGTGCCAGCAGTTACGGCACAGGGGATCAGCCCCAGCATTTT	CASSYGTGDQPQHF
-	TRBJ1-5	TRBV5-8	-	TGTGCCAGCAACCGACAGGCCAATCAGCCCCAGCATTTT	CASNRQANQPQHF
-	TRBJ1-6	TRBV23-1	-	TGCGCCAGCAGTCAGTCCCCTACCGGTTCACCCCTCCACTTT	CASSQSPTGSPLHF
-	TRBJ2-7	TRBV15	-	TGTGCCACCAGCAGCAGATACGAGCAGTACTTC	CATSSRYEQYF
-	TRBJ1-1	TRBV5-1	TRBD1	TGCGCCAGCAGAGATCGGACAGGGGCCACTGAAGCTTTCTTT	CASRDRTGATEAFF
few	TRBJ1-6	TRBV6-6	-	TGTGCCAGCAGTCTCACGACGTCCTCCGGGGGGGACCTCCACTTT	CASSLTTSSGGDLHF
few	TRBJ2-5	TRBV5-4	-	TGTGCCAGCAGCTCTGGAGGCACCTACCAAGAGACCCAGTACTTC	CASSSGGTYQETQYF
many	TRBJ2-1	TRBV7-9	-	TGTGCCAGCAGCCATGGGCAGGGATACAATGAGCAGTTCTTC	CASSHGQGYNEQFF
few	TRBJ2-4	TRBV10-3	TRBD1	TGTGCCATCAGTGAACCAGACAGGGCTGACAAAAACATTCAGTACTTC	CAISEPDRADKNIQYF
few	TRBJ2-3	TRBV12-5	-	TGTGCTAGTGGTTTGGTGAGGACAGTTAACACAGATACGCAGTATTTT	CASGLVRTVNTDTQYF
-	TRBJ1-1	TRBV6-1	-	TGTGCCAGCAGTGAAGCTGCTATGAGAGCTTTCTTT	CASSEAAMRAFF
-	TRBJ2-5	TRBV5-1	TRBD2	TGCGCCAGCACGCTAGCGGTGTCGGAGACCCAGTACTTC	CASTLAVSETQYF
-	TRBJ2-3	TRBV13	-	TGTGCCAGCAGCTCTCGCCCGGGGGGCCGCACAGATACGCAGTATTTT	CASSSRPGGRTDTQYF
few	TRBJ1-6	TRBV30	TRBD1	TGTGCCTGGAGTGTACTTCAGGGGGCCTCTAATTCACCCCTCCACTTT	CAWSVLQGASNSPLHF
-	TRBJ2-7	TRBV4-1	-	TGCGCCAGCAGCCAGATTATCCAGGGTAGTGTCCACGAGCAGTACTTC	CASSQIIQGSVHEQYF
-	TRBJ1-2	TRBV5-1	TRBD1	TGCGCCAGCGATACAGGGGGCAGTAGCTATGGCTACACCTTC	CASDTGGSSYGYTF
few	TRBJ2-2	TRBV30	-	TGTGCCTGGAGTTGGGGAGGACCGGGGAAGAGCCAAGGGGAGCTGTTTTTT	CAWSWGGPGKSQGELFF